This T cell receptor beta chain appears in the sequencing data of a study of naive and memory T cell subsets. Whole-study findings and limits: Expression changes during T cell differentiation may affect RNA-based TCR counts. A few larger clonotypes appeared in naive repertoires, especially CD8, possibly memory cells re-expressing CD45RA. Over 85% of naive TCR sequences appeared only once, unlike memory subsets.

The CDR3 runs to 17 residues. Germline assignment: CDR1 SQVTM and CDR2 ANQGSEA. With 6 bases removed from V and 1 base from J, the gap between germline ends came to 24 bases. An equimolar mix of two oligonucleotides served as the beta constant-region primer for TRBC1 and TRBC2. Four rounds of PCR amplified the ligated cDNA using nested alpha and beta constant-region primers plus SP2. One entry per CDR3 protein results from TCRdb running MiXCR on the UMI-ligation and nested PCR reads. This sample yields more than 95,000 distinct CDR3 sequences, of which roughly 15% are seen a single time; about 3% belongs to the top ten. CD4+ T cell IFNgamma after overnight CMV lysate exposure gave donor CMV status. This clonotype has just a few counts. What it binds is not known.

The sequence was obtained from a human donor in good health. Sequencing used naive CD8+ T cells from blood. The chain links TRBV29-1 to TRBJ1-2; D might be TRBD1 (5 bases). In nucleotides, the CDR3 is TGCAGCGTGAGGGACGGAGACCTATACCTCTATAACTATGGCTACACCTTC. Translating gives CSVRDGDLYLYNYGYTF.